This T cell receptor (beta chain) originates from a study of blood T cell repertoires in COVID-19. As for the study in general: Donors in the United States, Italy and Spain gave samples during acute or convalescent COVID-19. PBMCs, B-cell-depleted T cells, or T cells were the source of the cDNA or gDNA that made up the material.

As originally analysed: Amplified reference gene primers provided the basis for estimating nucleated cell counts. Only in-frame clones appear in the TCRdb table, and some are missing; sequencing was by immunoSEQ multiplex PCR. V, J and clone size are those of that table, while D and trimming were read from the DNA. The data show roughly 100,000 clones, with about 80% seen just once and approximately 12% held by the top ten. The CDR3 spans 13 residues. In germline, CDR1 is SGHTA, CDR2 FQGTGA. V gave up 4 bases and J gave up 2 bases, with 8 bases separating them. The sequenced sample consisted of peripheral blood. The sequence was obtained from a human donor in a cohort sampled during active COVID-19. This chain links TRBV7-3 with TRBJ1-1; D gene uncertain. The CDR3 bases are TGTGCCAGCAGCTCCCAGGCTAACACTGAAGCTTTCTTT. Amino acid sequence: CASSSQANTEAFF. Based on the CDR3 plus reference TRBV7-3 and TRBJ1-1, the full variable domain is GAGVSQTPSNKVTEKGKYVELRCDPISGHTALYWYRQSLGQGPEFLIYFQGTGAADDSGLPNDRFFAVRPEGSVSTLKIQRTERGDSAVYLCASSSQANTEAFFGQGTRLTVV.